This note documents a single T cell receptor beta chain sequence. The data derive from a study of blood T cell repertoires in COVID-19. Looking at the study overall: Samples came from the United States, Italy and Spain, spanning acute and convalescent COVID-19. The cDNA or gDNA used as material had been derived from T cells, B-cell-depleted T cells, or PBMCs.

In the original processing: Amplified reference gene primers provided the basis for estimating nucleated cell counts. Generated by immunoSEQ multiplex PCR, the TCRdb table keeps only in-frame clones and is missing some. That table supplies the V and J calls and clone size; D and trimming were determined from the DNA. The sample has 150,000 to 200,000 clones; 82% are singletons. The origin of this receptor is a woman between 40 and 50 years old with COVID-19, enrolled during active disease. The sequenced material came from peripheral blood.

DNA for the CDR3: TGTGCCAGCAGCACATACAATGAAGGCACAGATACGCAGTATTTT. Translating it yields CASSTYNEGTDTQYF. J is TRBJ2-3 and V is TRBV5-4, with D unclear. V was trimmed by 4 bases and J by 1 base, leaving 13 bases between them. Germline V lookup: CDR1 SGHNT, CDR2 YYREEE (reference sequence). The CDR3 sequence is 15 residues long.